The source of this T cell receptor beta chain is a study of shared clonotypes between healthy human individuals. The naive CD8 fraction comprised CD45RO-negative cells positively selected for CCR7 and excluded terminally differentiated effector memory CD45RA+ cells. This CDR3 comprises 15 residues. V lost 7 bases and J 6 bases, leaving 25 bases between the germline ends. Germline lookup yields CDR1 SQVTM and CDR2 ANQGSEA. Assay used: immunoSEQ multiplex PCR; TCRdb lists only in-frame clones, some missing. This table holds hundreds of thousands of clones, 85% to 95% found once. The sequence was collected from a woman in her 30s in good health. The sequenced sample was naive CD8+ T cells sorted from blood. The J gene is TRBJ2-7, the V gene TRBV29-1, with D tentatively TRBD1 or TRBD2 (5 bases each). Written as DNA, the CDR3 is TGCAGCGCTACCCCAGAGGGGACCGAAGTCGGCGAGCAGTACTTC. Translating gives CSATPEGTEVGEQYF.